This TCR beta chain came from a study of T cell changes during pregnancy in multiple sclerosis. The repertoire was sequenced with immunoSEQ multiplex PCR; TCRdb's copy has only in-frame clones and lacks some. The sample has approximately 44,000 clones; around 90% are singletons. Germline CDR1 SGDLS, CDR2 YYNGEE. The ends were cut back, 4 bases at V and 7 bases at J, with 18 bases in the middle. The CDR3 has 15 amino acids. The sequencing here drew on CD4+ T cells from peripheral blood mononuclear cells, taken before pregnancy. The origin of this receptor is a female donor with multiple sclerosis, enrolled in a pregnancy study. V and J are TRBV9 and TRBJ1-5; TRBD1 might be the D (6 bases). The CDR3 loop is CASSPSGAYGQPQHF. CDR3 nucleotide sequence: TGTGCCAGCAGCCCCTCAGGGGCGTACGGGCAGCCCCAGCATTTT.